Sequencing of this TCR beta chain was carried out in a study of T cell changes during pregnancy in multiple sclerosis. Per the germline V gene, CDR1 is SGHNT and CDR2 is YYREEE (reference sequence). The V and J ends lost 2 bases and 1 base respectively, with 7 bases between them. This CDR3 spans 13 amino acids. Libraries were prepared by immunoSEQ multiplex PCR; TCRdb keeps only in-frame clonotypes and omits some of them. The data contain about 75,000 clones, roughly nine tenths of them singletons. This sequence was found in a female donor in good health, enrolled as a control in a pregnancy study. Sample: peripheral blood, taken in the first trimester of pregnancy. This sequence joins TRBV5-4 and TRBJ2-7; the D is unclear. The CDR3 spells CASSLDKSYEQYF. The DNA for the CDR3 is TGTGCCAGCAGCTTAGACAAATCCTACGAGCAGTACTTC.